This TCR beta chain is drawn from a study of blood T cell repertoires in COVID-19. Study-wide context: The United States, Italy and Spain supplied acute and convalescent COVID-19 samples. Sources were T cells, B-cell-depleted T cells, or PBMCs; the material itself was cDNA or gDNA.

The method was immunoSEQ multiplex PCR; TCRdb's version includes in-frame clones alone and lacks a portion of them. The table records around 310,000 clones, roughly 89% of them present only once. Those who participated ranged in age from roughly 18 to 89 years and resided in about two dozen US areas. Participants were placed into cohorts based on the clinical history they reported. This CDR3 spans 14 amino acids. V was clipped by 7 bases and J by 5 bases, with 18 bases between them. Germline CDR1 MNHNY, CDR2 SVGAGI (reference sequence). Sequencing used PBMCs or T cells enriched from blood (not recorded which). This clonotype was obtained from a woman between 25 and 40 years old who had recovered from COVID-19. The chain employs TRBV6-6 and TRBJ2-7; perhaps TRBD2 as D (5 bases). DNA for the CDR3: TGTGCCAGCACCGAATCCGGACTCCCCCACGAGCAGTACTTC. Its protein is CASTESGLPHEQYF.